Below, one T cell receptor beta chain is given with its context. Sequencing used immunoSEQ multiplex PCR; TCRdb keeps in-frame clones, though not all of them. The sample shows roughly 7,200 clones, approximately 17% of them seen only once. This specimen belongs to a study of tumour-infiltrating T cells in Burkitt lymphoma. About the research overall: Repertoire clonality predicted overall and progression-free survival.

The ends were cut back, 1 base at V and 5 bases at J, with 11 bases in the middle. CDR3 length: 14 residues. Germline V gene sequence: CDR1 SGHVS, CDR2 FNYEAQ. Input material: tumor tissue. The chain joins TRBV7-6 to TRBJ2-5; D ambiguous. This TCR was recovered from a human donor with diffuse large B-cell lymphoma. The CDR3 spells CASSLEAVSETQYF. DNA of the CDR3: TGTGCCAGCAGCTTAGAGGCGGTCTCGGAGACCCAGTACTTC.